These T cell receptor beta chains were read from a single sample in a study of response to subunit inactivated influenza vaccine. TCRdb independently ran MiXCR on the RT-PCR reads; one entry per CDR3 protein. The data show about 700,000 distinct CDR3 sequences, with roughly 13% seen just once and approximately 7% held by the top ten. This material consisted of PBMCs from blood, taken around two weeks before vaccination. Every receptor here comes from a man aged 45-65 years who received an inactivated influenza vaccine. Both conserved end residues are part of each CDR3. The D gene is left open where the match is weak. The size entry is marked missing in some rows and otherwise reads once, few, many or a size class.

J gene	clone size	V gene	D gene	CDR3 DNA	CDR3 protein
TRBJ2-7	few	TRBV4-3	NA	TGCGCCAGCAGCCAAGACCCCAGAGGGGCCTACGAGCAGTACTTC	CASSQDPRGAYEQYF
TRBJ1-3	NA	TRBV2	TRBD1	TGTGCCAGCAGTAGGGACAGCCGCTACTCTGGAAACACCATATATTTT	CASSRDSRYSGNTIYF
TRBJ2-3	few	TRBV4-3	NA	TGCGCCAGCAGCCGGGGCTTTGCGGGAACAGATACGCAGTATTTT	CASSRGFAGTDTQYF
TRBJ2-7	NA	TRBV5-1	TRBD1	TGCGCCAGCAGCTACAGGACAGGGGGAGACGAGCAGTACTTC	CASSYRTGGDEQYF
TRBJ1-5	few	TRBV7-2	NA	TGTGCCAGCAGCTTATTTGCAGGGGCGGCCCAGCCCCAGCATTTT	CASSLFAGAAQPQHF
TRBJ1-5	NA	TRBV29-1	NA	TGCAGCGTTATTGAAGATAGCAATCAGCCCCAGCATTTT	CSVIEDSNQPQHF
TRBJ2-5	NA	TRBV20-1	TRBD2	TGCAGTGCCCCTCCCGTGGGACTAGCGGGGCTAAGGGAGACCCAGTACTTC	CSAPPVGLAGLRETQYF
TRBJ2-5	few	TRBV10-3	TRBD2	TGTGCCATCAGTGAGTCCAGGGAGGGCCAGTACTTC	CAISESREGQYF
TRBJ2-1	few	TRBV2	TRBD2	TGTGCCAGCAGTGAAGCGCTTCGACTAGCGGGAGGGAATGAGCAGTTCTTC	CASSEALRLAGGNEQFF
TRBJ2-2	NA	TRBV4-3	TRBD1	TGCGCCAGCAGCCAAGAAGACAGGGCGAACACCGGGGAGCTGTTTTTT	CASSQEDRANTGELFF
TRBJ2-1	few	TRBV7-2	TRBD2	TGTGCCAGCAGGAATACCCGGGGGACTAGCGGTTACAATGAGCAGTTCTTC	CASRNTRGTSGYNEQFF
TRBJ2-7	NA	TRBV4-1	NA	TGCGCCAGCAGTGGAGTAGCGGAGGGTTCCTACGAGCAGTACTTC	CASSGVAEGSYEQYF
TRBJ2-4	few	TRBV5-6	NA	TGTGCCAGCAGCTTGGGGAGGGGTGAAAACATTCAGTACTTC	CASSLGRGENIQYF
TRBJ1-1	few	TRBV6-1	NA	TGTGCCAGCAGTCCCGGACAGCCCCTCAAAGCTTTCTTT	CASSPGQPLKAFF
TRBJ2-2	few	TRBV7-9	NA	TGTGCCAGCAGCCACCCGGGGTACTTGAACACCGGGGAGCTGTTTTTT	CASSHPGYLNTGELFF
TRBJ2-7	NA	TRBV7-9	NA	TGTGCCAGCACCTCTTCTGGGGACCCCTCCGAGCAGTACTTC	CASTSSGDPSEQYF
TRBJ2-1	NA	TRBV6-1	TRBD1	TGTGCCAGCAGCGCCCTCGGACAGGGGGCTGGGGGTGAGCAGTTCTTC	CASSALGQGAGGEQFF
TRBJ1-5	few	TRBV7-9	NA	TGTGCCAGCAGCTCAGACGGTGTCGGAAGTAGCAATCAGCCCCAGCATTTT	CASSSDGVGSSNQPQHF
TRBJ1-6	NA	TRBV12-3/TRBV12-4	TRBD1	TGTGCCAGCAGTTCCGGGACAGGGGGCCGTAATTCACCCCTCCACTTT	CASSSGTGGRNSPLHF
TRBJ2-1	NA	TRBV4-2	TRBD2	TGTGCCAGCAGCCGTGGGACTAGCGTTGACAATGAGCAGTTCTTC	CASSRGTSVDNEQFF
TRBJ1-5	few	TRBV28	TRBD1	TGTGCCAGCAGTTTATCCCTGACAGGGGTCCGCAATCAGCCCCAGCATTTT	CASSLSLTGVRNQPQHF
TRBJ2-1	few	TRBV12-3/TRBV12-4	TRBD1	TGTGCCAGCAGTTCACAGGGGGGCCCTAGCTCCTACAATGAGCAGTTCTTC	CASSSQGGPSSYNEQFF
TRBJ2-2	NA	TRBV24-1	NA	TGTGCCACCAGTGATTGGGGGGAGAACACCGGGGAGCTGTTTTTT	CATSDWGENTGELFF
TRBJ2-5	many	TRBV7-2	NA	TGTGCCAGCAGCTTATCGGCGGGGTATCGGGAGACCCAGTACTTC	CASSLSAGYRETQYF
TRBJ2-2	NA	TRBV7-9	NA	TGTGCCAGCAGCTTAGTCGCAGATAACACCGGGGAGCTGTTTTTT	CASSLVADNTGELFF
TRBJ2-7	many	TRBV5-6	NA	TGTGCCAGCAGCTTAAACCACGAGCAGTACTTC	CASSLNHEQYF
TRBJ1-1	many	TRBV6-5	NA	TGTGCCAGCAGTACTCGAGGGGACGACACTGAAGCTTTCTTT	CASSTRGDDTEAFF
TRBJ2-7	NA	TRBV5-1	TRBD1	TGCGCCAGCAGCTTTGGACAGGCAGCCTACGAGCAGTACTTC	CASSFGQAAYEQYF
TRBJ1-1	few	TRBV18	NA	TGTGCCAGCTCACCCCAGGGAGGATGGGACACTGAAGCTTTCTTT	CASSPQGGWDTEAFF
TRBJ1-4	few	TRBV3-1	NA	TGTGCCAGCAGAAGTGGAGGGGCGGCAAATGAAAAACTGTTTTTT	CASRSGGAANEKLFF
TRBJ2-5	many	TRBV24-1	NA	TGTGCCACCAGTGATGCGGACCGGGGGGAGACCCAGTACTTC	CATSDADRGETQYF
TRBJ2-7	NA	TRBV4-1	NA	TGCGCCAGCAGCCAACTTCCCCCGTCGACATCTATATACGAGCAGTACTTC	CASSQLPPSTSIYEQYF
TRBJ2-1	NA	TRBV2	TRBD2	TGTGCCAGCAGTGAATCGGGGGGAGGGGTGGGTGAGCAGTTCTTC	CASSESGGGVGEQFF
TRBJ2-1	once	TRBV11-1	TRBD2	TGTACCAGCAGCTTAGTCACTAGCGGGTCCTACAATGAGCAGTTCTTC	CTSSLVTSGSYNEQFF
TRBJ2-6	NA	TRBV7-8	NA	TGTGCCAGCAGCTTAGACAGGACCATCTCTGGGGCCAACGTCCTGACTTTC	CASSLDRTISGANVLTF
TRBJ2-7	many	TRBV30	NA	TGTGCCTGGAGTCCCTGGACACCAACCTACGAGCAGTACTTC	CAWSPWTPTYEQYF
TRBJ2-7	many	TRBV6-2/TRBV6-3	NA	TGTGCCAGCAGTAGCAGGAACATCTACGAGCAGTACTTC	CASSSRNIYEQYF
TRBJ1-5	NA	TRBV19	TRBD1	TGTGCCAGTAGGGCGGGACAGGGGGCCGTTTTACCCCAGCATTTT	CASRAGQGAVLPQHF
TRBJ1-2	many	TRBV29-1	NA	TGCAGCGTTGCGAGAGTACAGGCTAACTATGGCTACACCTTC	CSVARVQANYGYTF
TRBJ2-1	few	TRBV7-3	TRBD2	TGTGCCAGCAGCCTCCAGCCCCCGGGACTAGCGAATGAGCAGTTCTTC	CASSLQPPGLANEQFF
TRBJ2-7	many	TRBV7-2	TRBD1	TGTGCCAGCAGCTTACCCGGACAGGGCTACGAGCAGTACTTC	CASSLPGQGYEQYF
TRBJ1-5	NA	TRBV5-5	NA	TGTGCCAGCAGCTTGGAGGCAGGGAGTCAGCCCCAGCATTTT	CASSLEAGSQPQHF
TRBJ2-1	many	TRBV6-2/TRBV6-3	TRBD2	TGTGCCAGCACCCGGGCTAGCGGGAGGAATGAGCAGTTCTTC	CASTRASGRNEQFF
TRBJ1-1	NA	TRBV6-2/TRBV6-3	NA	TGTGCCAGCAAGTCGGGAGGGGGCACTGAAGCTTTCTTT	CASKSGGGTEAFF
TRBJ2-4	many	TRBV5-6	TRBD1	TGTGCCAGCAGCTCCACCGTCAACAGGGGGACCAAAAACATTCAGTACTTC	CASSSTVNRGTKNIQYF